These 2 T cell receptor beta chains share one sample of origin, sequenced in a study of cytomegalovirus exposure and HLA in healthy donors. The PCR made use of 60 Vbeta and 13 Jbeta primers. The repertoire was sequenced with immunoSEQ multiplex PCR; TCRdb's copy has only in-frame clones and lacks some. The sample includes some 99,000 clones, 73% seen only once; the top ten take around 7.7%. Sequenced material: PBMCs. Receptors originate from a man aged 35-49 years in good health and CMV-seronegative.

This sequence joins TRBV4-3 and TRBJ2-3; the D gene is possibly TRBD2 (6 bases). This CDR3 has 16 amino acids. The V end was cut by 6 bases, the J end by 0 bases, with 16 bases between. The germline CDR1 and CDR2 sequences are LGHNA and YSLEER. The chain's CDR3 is CASRRRGSASTDTQYF. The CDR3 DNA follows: TGCGCCAGCAGACGACGGGGGTCCGCTAGCACAGATACGCAGTATTTT.

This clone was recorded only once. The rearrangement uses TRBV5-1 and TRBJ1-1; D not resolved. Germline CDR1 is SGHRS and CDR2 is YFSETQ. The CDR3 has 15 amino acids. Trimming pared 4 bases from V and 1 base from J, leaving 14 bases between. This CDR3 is CASSLTGGQNTEAFF. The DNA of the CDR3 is TGCGCCAGCAGCCTCACCGGCGGCCAGAACACTGAAGCTTTCTTT. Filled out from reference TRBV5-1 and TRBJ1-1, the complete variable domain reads KAGVTQTPRYLIKTRGQQVTLSCSPISGHRSVSWYQQTPGQGLQFLFEYFSETQRNKGNFPGRFSGRQFSNSRSEMNVSTLELGDSALYLCASSLTGGQNTEAFFGQGTRLTVV.